This T cell receptor (beta chain) derives from a study of blood T cells in healthy people across ages. Turning to the study itself: Capture via template switching afforded approximately one barcoded beta molecule per two T cells. Study conclusions and caveats: Unsorted PBMC material precluded a definitive naive versus antigen-experienced comparison. Per-million-T-cell TCR beta diversity fell roughly linearly with age.

Next came a second PCR, run for about 7 to 12 cycles, which used a sample-barcoded 5' primer along with a J-beta primer mix. Sequencing of every sample gave 2.5 million or more CDR3-containing paired-end reads. TCRdb re-called the 5' RACE reads through MiXCR, storing one row per CDR3 protein. Of approximately 1.5 million distinct CDR3 sequences listed, about 42% were seen once; the top ten hold over 3.5%. V lost 6 bases to trimming and J lost 7 bases; unmatched junction nucleotides: 15. The CDR3 is 14 residues long. The germline gives CDR1 DFQATT, CDR2 SNEGSKA (reference sequence). As concerns this clonotype: What it binds is not known.

This receptor was identified in a woman aged 18-29 years in good health. This chain joins TRBV20-1 and TRBJ2-7; the match to TRBD2 covers 7 bases. Specimen: blood. The CDR3 DNA reads as TGCAGTGCCTTACGGGGGGAGATCAGCTCAGAGCAGTACTTC. Translating gives CSALRGEISSEQYF.